This is a list of T cell receptor beta chains from one sample in a study of cytomegalovirus exposure and HLA in healthy donors. Data came from immunoSEQ multiplex PCR; TCRdb stores just in-frame clones and leaves some out. The sample has 150,000 to 200,000 clones, 78% seen once. Sequences were obtained from PBMCs. Source of these receptors: a woman between 25 and 40 years old in good health and CMV-seropositive. The CDR3 runs from the conserved cysteine through the conserved F or W. The D gene is left open where the match is weak. A row's size may be missing; if present it is once, few, many or a size class.

cdr3_length: 14
clone_size: -
d_call: TRBD1
j_call: TRBJ2-5
v_call: TRBV5-4
cdr3_nt: TGTGCCAGCAGCTACAAACAGGGGGGAGAGACCCAGTACTTC
cdr3_aa: CASSYKQGGETQYF

cdr3_length: 17
clone_size: few
d_call: -
j_call: TRBJ2-7
v_call: TRBV28
cdr3_nt: TGTGCCAGCAGTCTCCCTGGTGTGGCGGTAAGCTCCTACGAGCAGTACTTC
cdr3_aa: CASSLPGVAVSSYEQYF

cdr3_length: 17
clone_size: -
d_call: TRBD2
j_call: TRBJ2-1
v_call: TRBV4-2
cdr3_nt: TGTGCCAGCAGCCAAGATAGGACTAGCGGGCTCTACAATGAGCAGTTCTTC
cdr3_aa: CASSQDRTSGLYNEQFF

cdr3_length: 13
clone_size: -
d_call: -
j_call: TRBJ1-3
v_call: TRBV6-6
cdr3_nt: TGTGCCAGCAGTACTTTAGCTCGGGACACCATATATTTT
cdr3_aa: CASSTLARDTIYF

cdr3_length: 16
clone_size: -
d_call: TRBD2
j_call: TRBJ2-7
v_call: TRBV19
cdr3_nt: TGTGCCAGTAGTATAGGGGTAGCGGGAAGCACCTACGAGCAGTACTTC
cdr3_aa: CASSIGVAGSTYEQYF

cdr3_length: 14
clone_size: -
d_call: -
j_call: TRBJ1-1
v_call: TRBV7-2
cdr3_nt: TGTGCCAGCAGCTTACAGGGAAGTGGAACTGAAGCTTTCTTT
cdr3_aa: CASSLQGSGTEAFF

cdr3_length: 14
clone_size: -
d_call: TRBD2
j_call: TRBJ2-7
v_call: TRBV9
cdr3_nt: TGTGCCAGCAGCGTAGGTAGCGGGAGCTACGAGCAGTACTTC
cdr3_aa: CASSVGSGSYEQYF

cdr3_length: 16
clone_size: -
d_call: TRBD1
j_call: TRBJ2-2
v_call: TRBV27
cdr3_nt: TGTGCCAGCAGTTTAGTCCAGGGGGCGAGGTCCGGGGAGCTGTTTTTT
cdr3_aa: CASSLVQGARSGELFF

cdr3_length: 15
clone_size: few
d_call: TRBD2
j_call: TRBJ2-7
v_call: TRBV5-6
cdr3_nt: TGTGCCAGCGGGAAATTAGCGGGGGGGAAAGGCGAGCAGTACTTC
cdr3_aa: CASGKLAGGKGEQYF

cdr3_length: 15
clone_size: -
d_call: -
j_call: TRBJ1-4
v_call: TRBV7-6
cdr3_nt: TGTGCCAGCAGCTTAACCGCAGCAACTAATGAAAAACTGTTTTTT
cdr3_aa: CASSLTAATNEKLFF

cdr3_length: 14
clone_size: few
d_call: -
j_call: TRBJ2-1
v_call: TRBV5-6
cdr3_nt: TGTGCCAGCAGCTTAGTTGTACCCAGCAATGAGCAGTTCTTC
cdr3_aa: CASSLVVPSNEQFF

cdr3_length: 17
clone_size: -
d_call: -
j_call: TRBJ2-2
v_call: TRBV11-2
cdr3_nt: TGTGCCAGCAGACGGACTATCAGTATTGTTGACACCGGGGAGCTGTTTTTT
cdr3_aa: CASRRTISIVDTGELFF

cdr3_length: 15
clone_size: -
d_call: -
j_call: TRBJ2-5
v_call: TRBV15
cdr3_nt: TGTGCCACCAGCAGAGATCACACATATCAAGAGACCCAGTACTTC
cdr3_aa: CATSRDHTYQETQYF

cdr3_length: 13
clone_size: few
d_call: -
j_call: TRBJ2-7
v_call: TRBV5-4
cdr3_nt: TGTGCCAGCAGCTTGGAACGGGGGAGGGAGCAGTACTTC
cdr3_aa: CASSLERGREQYF

cdr3_length: 15
clone_size: -
d_call: -
j_call: TRBJ1-2
v_call: TRBV28
cdr3_nt: TGTGCCAGCAGTTTTTCAGGGATGACTAACTATGGCTACACCTTC
cdr3_aa: CASSFSGMTNYGYTF

cdr3_length: 15
clone_size: -
d_call: TRBD2
j_call: TRBJ2-2
v_call: TRBV19
cdr3_nt: TGTGCCAGTACCCCAACGGGACTAGCGGGAAGGGAGCTGTTTTTT
cdr3_aa: CASTPTGLAGRELFF

cdr3_length: 15
clone_size: -
d_call: -
j_call: TRBJ1-6
v_call: TRBV5-6
cdr3_nt: TGTGCCAGCAGCTTGTCGGTGGGCCAGGGCGGACCCCTCCACTTT
cdr3_aa: CASSLSVGQGGPLHF

cdr3_length: 14
clone_size: -
d_call: -
j_call: TRBJ1-4
v_call: TRBV10-3
cdr3_nt: TGTGCCTCAGGCGGTGGGGAGACCAGGGAAAAACTGTTTTTT
cdr3_aa: CASGGGETREKLFF

cdr3_length: 13
clone_size: -
d_call: TRBD2
j_call: TRBJ2-3
v_call: TRBV6-5
cdr3_nt: TGTGCCAGCAGACGGCGGGAGTGGGGCGCGCAGTATTTT
cdr3_aa: CASRRREWGAQYF

cdr3_length: 15
clone_size: -
d_call: TRBD2
j_call: TRBJ2-7
v_call: TRBV19
cdr3_nt: TGTGCCAGTACCCAAAGCATCGGGAGGGCTTACGAGCAGTACTTC
cdr3_aa: CASTQSIGRAYEQYF

cdr3_length: 15
clone_size: -
d_call: -
j_call: TRBJ2-1
v_call: TRBV15
cdr3_nt: TGTGCCACCAGCAGAGGCTTCGGGGGAGAGGGAGAGCAGTTCTTC
cdr3_aa: CATSRGFGGEGEQFF

cdr3_length: 15
clone_size: -
d_call: TRBD1
j_call: TRBJ2-5
v_call: TRBV6-5
cdr3_nt: TGTGCCAGCAGTTACCCGGGACAGGGGCAAGAGACCCAGTACTTC
cdr3_aa: CASSYPGQGQETQYF

cdr3_length: 15
clone_size: -
d_call: -
j_call: TRBJ1-4
v_call: TRBV5-1
cdr3_nt: TGCGCCAGCAGCTTGGCCGGGATATTGGATGAAAAACTGTTTTTT
cdr3_aa: CASSLAGILDEKLFF

cdr3_length: 15
clone_size: -
d_call: -
j_call: TRBJ2-5
v_call: TRBV6-5
cdr3_nt: TGTGCCAGCAGTTTGGCTCGGGACATAAAAGAGACCCAGTACTTC
cdr3_aa: CASSLARDIKETQYF

cdr3_length: 13
clone_size: -
d_call: -
j_call: TRBJ1-1
v_call: TRBV6-1
cdr3_nt: TGTGCCAGCAGTGAACTCAGGAACACTGAAGCTTTCTTT
cdr3_aa: CASSELRNTEAFF

cdr3_length: 15
clone_size: -
d_call: TRBD2
j_call: TRBJ2-7
v_call: TRBV19
cdr3_nt: TGTGCCAGTAGTATACTAGCGGGAGGGTCCTACGAGCAGTACTTC
cdr3_aa: CASSILAGGSYEQYF

cdr3_length: 15
clone_size: -
d_call: -
j_call: TRBJ1-1
v_call: TRBV7-6
cdr3_nt: TGTGCCAGCAGCCCCTCCGACCGACAGGTGGCCCAAGCTTTCTTT
cdr3_aa: CASSPSDRQVAQAFF

cdr3_length: 15
clone_size: -
d_call: TRBD1
j_call: TRBJ2-2
v_call: TRBV13
cdr3_nt: TGTGCCAGCAGCCGGGACAGGTTGAACACCGGGGAGCTGTTTTTT
cdr3_aa: CASSRDRLNTGELFF

cdr3_length: 15
clone_size: -
d_call: -
j_call: TRBJ1-1
v_call: TRBV6-5
cdr3_nt: TGTGCCAGCAGACCCTCCTTGGACAGACCCACTGAAGCTTTCTTT
cdr3_aa: CASRPSLDRPTEAFF

cdr3_length: 14
clone_size: -
d_call: -
j_call: TRBJ2-2
v_call: TRBV6-5
cdr3_nt: TGTGCCAGCGAGAAAGGAGTGAACACCGGGGAGCTGTTTTTT
cdr3_aa: CASEKGVNTGELFF

cdr3_length: 11
clone_size: -
d_call: -
j_call: TRBJ1-1
v_call: TRBV20-1
cdr3_nt: TGCAGTGCTAGCAGGGGACCGGAAGCTTTCTTT
cdr3_aa: CSASRGPEAFF

cdr3_length: 17
clone_size: -
d_call: TRBD2
j_call: TRBJ2-3
v_call: TRBV7-9
cdr3_nt: TGTGCCAGCAGCCTTAGGGGACTAGCGGGGGACACAGATACGCAGTATTTT
cdr3_aa: CASSLRGLAGDTDTQYF

cdr3_length: 15
clone_size: once
d_call: -
j_call: TRBJ2-2
v_call: TRBV27
cdr3_nt: TGTGCCAGCAGTTTAAGGAATCAGGGCACCGGGGAGCTGTTTTTT
cdr3_aa: CASSLRNQGTGELFF

cdr3_length: 14
clone_size: -
d_call: TRBD2
j_call: TRBJ2-1
v_call: TRBV25-1
cdr3_nt: TGTGCCAGCGTCGGGACTAGCGGCTACAATGAGCAGTTCTTC
cdr3_aa: CASVGTSGYNEQFF

cdr3_length: 15
clone_size: -
d_call: TRBD2
j_call: TRBJ2-7
v_call: TRBV6-6
cdr3_nt: TGTGCCAGCAGTTTTCCGGGGGGAAGCTCCTACGAGCAGTACTTC
cdr3_aa: CASSFPGGSSYEQYF

cdr3_length: 15
clone_size: -
d_call: -
j_call: TRBJ2-2
v_call: TRBV25-1
cdr3_nt: TGTGCCAGCAGTGACAGGGGGCGCGGGGGCGGGGAGCTGTTTTTT
cdr3_aa: CASSDRGRGGGELFF

cdr3_length: 14
clone_size: -
d_call: -
j_call: TRBJ1-2
v_call: TRBV4-1
cdr3_nt: TGCGCCAGCAGCCAAGTTTTCGGTAACTATGGCTACACCTTC
cdr3_aa: CASSQVFGNYGYTF

cdr3_length: 15
clone_size: -
d_call: -
j_call: TRBJ1-1
v_call: TRBV19
cdr3_nt: TGTGCCAGTAGTATATTGGGGGCAGGGAACACTGAAGCTTTCTTT
cdr3_aa: CASSILGAGNTEAFF

cdr3_length: 14
clone_size: -
d_call: TRBD1
j_call: TRBJ1-3
v_call: TRBV28
cdr3_nt: TGTGCCAGCAGTAAGACAGGGTCTGGAAACACCATATATTTT
cdr3_aa: CASSKTGSGNTIYF

cdr3_length: 12
clone_size: once
d_call: -
j_call: TRBJ2-7
v_call: TRBV2
cdr3_nt: TGTGCCAGCATAACAGGGCCCTACGAGCAGTACTTC
cdr3_aa: CASITGPYEQYF

cdr3_length: 17
clone_size: -
d_call: -
j_call: TRBJ2-2
v_call: TRBV4-1
cdr3_nt: TGCGCCAGCAGCCAAGATCCACGGAGGGGGCAGGGCGGGGAGCTGTTTTTT
cdr3_aa: CASSQDPRRGQGGELFF

cdr3_length: 15
clone_size: -
d_call: -
j_call: TRBJ1-2
v_call: TRBV7-2
cdr3_nt: TGTGCCAGCAGCTCGCTACTCGGGGGGGGCTATGGCTACACCTTC
cdr3_aa: CASSSLLGGGYGYTF

cdr3_length: 16
clone_size: -
d_call: TRBD1
j_call: TRBJ2-3
v_call: TRBV29-1
cdr3_nt: TGCAGCGTTGAAGAATTTAACTGGGACAGGGGCGATACGCAGTATTTT
cdr3_aa: CSVEEFNWDRGDTQYF

cdr3_length: 14
clone_size: few
d_call: -
j_call: TRBJ1-3
v_call: TRBV7-3
cdr3_nt: TGTGCCAGCAGCTTGGAGGGCTCTGGAAACACCATATATTTT
cdr3_aa: CASSLEGSGNTIYF